This TCR beta chain was documented in a study of blood T cell repertoires in COVID-19 (TCRdb year 2020). In the study overall: Collaborator samples came from the United States, Italy and Spain and covered acute and convalescent phases of COVID-19. The material from the prospective study consisted of cDNA or gDNA derived from T cells, B-cell-depleted T cells, or PBMCs. Deeply sampled blood TCRbeta repertoires from subjects exposed to, actively infected with, or recovered from COVID-19 were included in the dataset. The repertoires were released in a freely available public database intended as a resource for research on the immune response to SARS-CoV-2. The samples were drawn from the first 160 participants of the ongoing ImmuneRACE study and from 950 to 1,500 subjects provided by 6 global collaborators. A de-identified subject ID, COVID-19 status, age in years and sex were almost always included in the sample metadata. Where HLA class I and class II types were available, the types were taken from metadata supplied by the sample provider, not from assay-based typing. Study-level results and caveats: The amount of clinical and demographic metadata varied by source and participant and was provided uncurated.

TCRbeta CDR3 regions were amplified from genomic DNA by means of the immunoSEQ Assay, a bias-controlled multiplex PCR. Under the source paper's analysis protocol: The number of nucleated cells in each sample was estimated by amplification of reference gene primers within the assay. To quantify the absolute abundance of each unique TCRbeta CDR3 rearrangement, sequence reads were collapsed and filtered. Productive Simpson clonality was computed per sample as the square root of Simpson's diversity index over productive rearrangements. Not all clones reach the TCRdb copy of this immuneACCESS table, which keeps in-frame sequences only. Checked studies attribute under half of the gap to unresolved V genes and leave the rest unexplained. V and J calls plus clone size are reproduced from that table; the DNA served to infer D and trimming. The sample table shows approximately 200,000 clones, and 90% to 95% are seen once. The ten largest clones take up 0.76% of the sample.

At one collaborating source in Seattle, patients were enrolled during active infection and were followed longitudinally through the course of disease. Collaborating institutions collected whole blood in K2EDTA tubes following their own protocols. For TCRbeta analysis, collaborators shipped samples as frozen whole blood, isolated PBMCs, or DNA extracted from either of those sample types. In the case of this clone: Its antigen is unknown. It has no much larger one-base neighbor in the sample; base qualities were not kept.

Trimming costs V 2 bases and J 2 bases, and their ends lie 9 bases apart. The germline V gene specifies LGHNT as CDR1 and FRNRAP as CDR2. The CDR3 has 14 amino acids, counting the end cysteine and phenylalanine. Solely the CDR3 DNA is kept, with 42 bases framed from the first base. Sequences were obtained from peripheral blood. This receptor was identified in a man aged 25 to 45 with COVID-19, enrolled during active disease. The V and J segments used are TRBV12-5 and TRBJ1-2, with no D gene named confidently. The bases are TGTGCTAGTGGTTTGAGCAGCGAAAACTATGGCTACACCTTC. It encodes CASGLSSENYGYTF.